This T cell receptor (beta chain) was found in a study of T cell responses to AZD1222 COVID-19 vaccine. The CDR3 is made up of 12 amino acids. CDR1 MNHEY and CDR2 SVGAGI come from the germline V gene. Unmatched junction bases numbered 11, after V lost 8 bases and J lost 10 bases. This clone was seen at least ten times. Repertoires were generated with immunoSEQ multiplex PCR, while TCRdb's copy carries only in-frame clones and drops some. The sample carries some 140,000 clones, more than 90% recorded once. The chain employs TRBV6-5 and TRBJ2-7; 7 nucleotides match TRBD2. The starting material was peripheral blood, obtained on day 0 of AZD1222 vaccination. The clonotype was recovered from an adult in good health. CDR3 nucleotides: TGTGCCAGCGTTGGGGAGGGTAGGATCCAGTACTTC. It yields the protein CASVGEGRIQYF.